In its sample, the clone carrying this T cell receptor beta chain was seen once. The target antigen is unknown. This table comes from immunoSEQ multiplex PCR, and its TCRdb copy is limited to in-frame clones, with some not included. The sample lists 82,000 or so clones; about 85% were seen once. This CDR3 has 15 amino acids. V shed 0 bases and J shed 0 bases, with 6 bases lying between them. CDR1 is MNHNY and CDR2 is SVGAGI in the germline V gene (reference sequence). This sample is part of a study of OX40 agonist ivuxolimab in advanced cancers. Study-wide points: Nonresponders, in some cases, also had low normalized T-cell clonal expansion.

The material was CD4+ or CD8+ T cells sorted from blood, obtained in a trial of the OX40 agonist ivuxolimab. The TCR was taken from an adult with an advanced solid tumor such as melanoma, head and neck, liver or kidney cancer. The rearrangement joins TRBV6-6 to TRBJ1-5, with a weak D call TRBD1 (5 bases). The CDR3 bases are TGTGCCAGCAGTTACTCACAGGTTAGCAATCAGCCCCAGCATTTT. As protein: CASSYSQVSNQPQHF.